This T cell receptor (beta chain) was documented in a study of blood T cell repertoires in COVID-19. Looking at the study overall: Cohort 3 recovered donors had two negative PCRs, clearance, or symptom resolution.

Recruits, aged roughly 18 to 95 years, lived in 24 US areas. Assignments of participants to cohorts depended upon their own reported clinical history. The V gene's germline CDR1 is KGHDR and CDR2 SFDVKD. This CDR3 contains 15 residues. V trimming: 4 bases; J trimming: 2 bases; junction bases outside the gene matches: 7. Clones were sequenced by immunoSEQ multiplex PCR, and TCRdb holds only the in-frame ones, with some missing. The data show roughly 190,000 clones, more than 85% seen once. The receptor's source is a woman in her forties in a cohort exposed to, infected with or recovered from COVID-19 (not recorded which). V and J are TRBV24-1 and TRBJ2-7; 7 bases agree with TRBD2. Material: PBMCs or T cells enriched from blood (not recorded which). CDR3 in DNA: TGTGCCACCAGTGAGCCCCCGGGAGGACCCTACGAGCAGTACTTC. Residues: CATSEPPGGPYEQYF.